What follows are 14 T cell receptor beta chains derived from one specimen sequenced in a study of regulatory T cells in long-lasting Graves disease. The TCR beta library used iRepertoire HTBI primers with Arm-PCR amplification of CDR3. TCRdb reprocessed the multiplex PCR reads with MiXCR, giving one entry per CDR3 protein. The data show about 500,000 distinct CDR3 sequences, with approximately 12% seen just once and 8% to 10% held by the top ten. The time point is: newly diagnosed GD, antithyroid drugs for less than 3 months. After RNA was extracted from PBMCs, the TCR library was made from it. Another study also made use of these data, one on T cells in Graves' hyperthyroidism and ophthalmopathy.

Source: peripheral blood mononuclear cells (PBMCs), taken at new diagnosis, from a patient treated with antithyroid drugs. The receptor set was obtained from a woman between 25 and 40 years old with Graves disease.

The CDR3 DNA follows: TGTGCCACCAGTGCCCCGACCGGACCCCTCCACTTT. As protein: CATSAPTGPLHF. This chain joins TRBV24-1 and TRBJ1-6; D gene ambiguous. The CDR3 covers 12 residues. Germline assignment: CDR1 KGHDR and CDR2 SFDVKD. V was clipped by 5 bases and J by 12 bases, with 10 bases between them.

The chain uses TRBV5-1 and TRBJ1-2; 7 bases agree with TRBD1. From germline, CDR1 is SGHRS and CDR2 YFSETQ. This CDR3 contains 15 residues. V was clipped by 5 bases and J by 2 bases; unmatched bases: 9. The CDR3 region is CASSRLGTVNYGYTF. The CDR3 DNA follows: TGCGCCAGCAGTCGCCTTGGGACAGTAAACTATGGCTACACCTTC.

The table lists this clonotype with many counts. V usage is TRBV28 and J usage is TRBJ2-1; 14 nucleotides match TRBD2. The CDR3 has 14 amino acids. Germline lookup yields CDR1 MDHEN and CDR2 SYDVKM. V gave up 10 bases and J gave up 4 bases; unmatched junction bases: 3. Here the CDR3 DNA reads TGTGCCACCCGACTAGCGGGAGGGTACAATGAGCAGTTCTTC. It encodes CATRLAGGYNEQFF.

The chain has TRBV7-2 and TRBJ2-1, with TRBD1 as a possible D gene (6 bases). V shed 2 bases and J shed 2 bases, with 10 bases lying between them. This CDR3 spans 15 amino acids. The germline V gene encodes CDR1 SGHTA and CDR2 FQGNSA. CDR3 nucleotide sequence: TGTGCCAGCAGCTTAATGGCAGGGGCCTACAATGAGCAGTTCTTC. This translates into CASSLMAGAYNEQFF.

This clonotype turned up a few times. The chain links TRBV25-1 to TRBJ2-5, with 7 bases aligning to TRBD1. The CDR3 has 14 residues. The trim removed 3 bases at V and 1 base at J, leaving 2 bases unmatched. Looked up from germline, CDR1 is MGHDK and CDR2 is SYGVNS. As DNA, the CDR3 is TGTGCCAGCAGTGAGGACAGGACCCAAGAGACCCAGTACTTC. It codes for CASSEDRTQETQYF.

This clonotype was seen many times. The V call is TRBV28, the J call TRBJ2-2, with a tentative D call TRBD1 (5 bases). Germline values: CDR1 MDHEN, CDR2 SYDVKM. The V end was cut by 2 bases, the J end by 3 bases, with 7 bases between. The CDR3 consists of 14 residues. DNA of the CDR3: TGTGCCAGCAGTTTACTAGGGGACACCGGGGAGCTGTTTTTT. It encodes CASSLLGDTGELFF.

This clonotype has only one observation. This chain joins TRBV5-6 and TRBJ2-1; the D gene could be TRBD1 or TRBD2 (5 bases each). V gave up 0 bases and J gave up 9 bases, with 13 bases separating them. The CDR3 length is 14 residues. Germline assignment: CDR1 SGHDT and CDR2 YYEEEE. The CDR3 coding sequence is TGTGCCAGCAGCTTGGACGCCTCGGGACGTGAGCAGTTCTTC. This encodes CASSLDASGREQFF. The full variable domain, rest sourced from reference TRBV5-6 and TRBJ2-1, is DAGVTQSPTHLIKTRGQQVTLRCSPKSGHDTVSWYQQALGQGPQFIFQYYEEEERQRGNFPDRFSGHQFPNYSSELNVNALLLGDSALYLCASSLDASGREQFFGPGTRLTVL.

This clonotype was seen repeatedly, ten times or more. The rearrangement links TRBV18 to TRBJ2-7; D gene uncertain. V was trimmed by 1 base and J by 2 bases, leaving 9 bases between them. The CDR3 consists of 14 residues. CDR1 and CDR2 (germline): KGHSH, LQKENI. The CDR3 protein is CASSPLSSTYEQYF. The CDR3 DNA reads TGTGCCAGCTCACCACTTTCTAGTACCTACGAGCAGTACTTC.

This clonotype was detected many times. The rearrangement links TRBV5-6 to TRBJ2-5; 11 nucleotides line up with TRBD2. V was clipped by 2 bases and J by 5 bases; unmatched bases: 8. The CDR3 extends over 16 amino acids. Germline CDR1 and CDR2: SGHDT and YYEEEE. The CDR3: CASSFSGRAFPETQYF. CDR3 DNA: TGTGCCAGCAGCTTTAGCGGGAGGGCCTTCCCGGAGACCCAGTACTTC.

J is TRBJ2-2 and V is TRBV7-3; perhaps TRBD2 as D (6 bases). Germline V CDR1 and CDR2: SGHTA, FQGTGA. The CDR3 is made up of 15 amino acids. The V gene lost 0 bases and the J gene lost 6 bases, with 11 bases spanning the gap. The CDR3 is CASSLTAGTAGELFF. The CDR3 DNA is TGTGCCAGCAGCTTAACCGCCGGGACTGCCGGGGAGCTGTTTTTT. The full variable domain, its missing parts supplied by reference TRBV7-3 and TRBJ2-2, is GAGVSQTPSNKVTEKGKYVELRCDPISGHTALYWYRQSLGQGPEFLIYFQGTGAADDSGLPNDRFFAVRPEGSVSTLKIQRTERGDSAVYLCASSLTAGTAGELFFGEGSRLTVL.

This clonotype was observed many times. J is TRBJ1-4 and V is TRBV2, with D uncertain. The CDR3 is 16 amino acids. The germline gives CDR1 SNHLY, CDR2 FYNNEI. The V gene lost 2 bases and the J gene lost 17 bases, with 27 bases spanning the gap. The CDR3 protein is CASSESWLYSTPGLFF. The CDR3 region has the DNA TGTGCCAGCAGTGAATCTTGGTTGTACAGCACGCCTGGACTATTTTTT. Full variable domain (rest looked up from reference TRBV2 and TRBJ1-4): EPEVTQTPSHQVTQMGQEVILRCVPISNHLYFYWYRQILGQKVEFLVSFYNNEISEKSEIFDDQFSVERPDGSNFTLKIRSTKLEDSAMYFCASSESWLYSTPGLFFGSGTQLSVL.

This clonotype has a count of ten or more. The chain joins TRBV10-2 to TRBJ1-2; D is undetermined. Trimming cost V 3 bases and J 2 bases, with 13 bases left between them. The CDR3 has 15 residues. CDR1 is WSHSY and CDR2 is SAAADI in the germline V gene. The DNA for the CDR3 is TGCGCCAGCAGTGATGGCGCAGGAATGAACTATGGCTACACCTTC. It codes for CASSDGAGMNYGYTF.

The rearrangement joins TRBV25-1 to TRBJ1-2; no clear D gene. Trimming pared 2 bases from V and 4 bases from J, leaving 14 bases between. CDR3 length equals 15 residues. The V gene's germline CDR1 is MGHDK and CDR2 SYGVNS. As DNA, the CDR3 is TGTGCCAGCAGTGAACAATCGAAGGATTCCTATGGCTACACCTTC. It yields the protein CASSEQSKDSYGYTF.

This clonotype was found many times. The chain joins TRBV27 to TRBJ2-1; 8 bases align to TRBD1. CDR1 is MNHEY, CDR2 SMNVEV, per germline (reference sequence). The CDR3 is 16 residues long. V lost 0 bases and J lost 6; bases outside the gene matches: 7. CDR3 DNA: TGTGCCAGCAGTTTATCGGACAGGGTGGGAGGCAATGAGCAGTTCTTC. Its translation: CASSLSDRVGGNEQFF.